This entry lists 12 T cell receptor beta chains sequenced from one sample in a study of CD8+ T cells in alopecia areata. Isolated RNA was reverse transcribed into cDNA used as the sequencing template. Sequencing was performed with immunoSEQ multiplex PCR; in TCRdb, only in-frame clones are kept and a portion is missing. The sample lists more than 95,000 clones, approximately 60% occurring once. Source material: CD4+ T cells sorted from blood. The source of these receptors is a human donor in good health.

The chain links TRBV4-2 to TRBJ2-2; no definite D call. Trimming left V 4 bases short and J 2 bases short, with 2 bases between. The CDR3 has 12 residues. Germline CDR1 reads LGHNA; CDR2 reads YNFKEQ. CDR3 in DNA: TGTGCCAGCAGCCGTAACACCGGGGAGCTGTTTTTT. Protein: CASSRNTGELFF.

V and J are TRBV18 and TRBJ2-6, with D possibly called TRBD1 or TRBD2 (5 bases each). There are 20 residues in the CDR3. Trimming stripped 1 base from V and 0 bases from J, with 19 bases between. From germline, CDR1 is KGHSH and CDR2 LQKENI. The CDR3 loop reads CASSPLAPGPGTSGANVLTF. Written as DNA, the CDR3 is TGTGCCAGCTCACCACTAGCTCCGGGTCCGGGGACCTCTGGGGCCAACGTCCTGACTTTC.

The chain has TRBV7-2 and TRBJ2-1, with TRBD2 matching 9 bases. The germline V gene encodes CDR1 SGHTA and CDR2 FQGNSA. Losses at the gene ends were 3 bases for V and 7 bases for J; bases not matched to a gene: 4. The CDR3 contains 14 residues. The CDR3 protein is CASSFSGGLNEQFF. CDR3 nucleotide sequence: TGTGCCAGCAGCTTTAGCGGGGGTTTGAATGAGCAGTTCTTC.

This clone was counted once. The rearrangement links TRBV5-1 to TRBJ2-7; TRBD2 might be the D (6 bases). Trimming removed 0 bases from V and 6 bases from J, with 31 bases in between. Germline V gene lookup returns CDR1 SGHRS and CDR2 YFSETQ. This CDR3 comprises 20 residues. Here the CDR3 reads CASSLGTSARDFLPSGEQYF. Written as DNA, the CDR3 is TGCGCCAGCAGCTTGGGGACATCCGCGCGGGACTTTCTTCCCTCAGGCGAGCAGTACTTC.

Turning to this clone: This sample includes further DNA sequences coding for the same CDR3. The V gene is TRBV29-1, the J gene TRBJ2-7; D remains ambiguous. This CDR3 spans 12 amino acids. V lost 4 bases and J 4 bases, leaving 11 bases between the germline ends. CDR1 SQVTM and CDR2 ANQGSEA come from the germline V gene. The CDR3 DNA sequence: TGCAGCGTTGGAGAAAGGAGATACGAGCAGTACTTC. Its translation: CSVGERRYEQYF.

This clone was detected a few times. The chain has TRBV7-8 and TRBJ2-5; 11 positions agree with TRBD2. This CDR3 comprises 18 residues. V gave up 4 bases and J gave up 2 bases; unmatched junction bases: 12. Germline V lookup: CDR1 SGHVS, CDR2 FQNEAQ. CDR3 DNA sequence: TGTGCCAGCAGCTCCGGACACAATATAGCGGGGGGGCAAGAGACCCAGTACTTC. Encoded protein: CASSSGHNIAGGQETQYF. Full variable domain (outside the CDR3, taken from reference TRBV7-8 and TRBJ2-5): GAGVSQSPRYKVAKRGQDVALRCDPISGHVSLFWYQQALGQGPEFLTYFQNEAQLDKSGLPSDRFFAERPEGSVSTLKIQRTQQEDSAVYLCASSSGHNIAGGQETQYFGPGTRLLVL.

This chain uses TRBV28 with TRBJ1-3; 7 bases match TRBD1. V was pared by 4 bases and J by 0 bases, with 3 bases of the junction left unmatched. Per germline, CDR1 MDHEN and CDR2 SYDVKM. There are 15 residues in the CDR3. CDR3 nucleotide sequence: TGTGCCAGCAGTTCAGGGACAGCCTCTGGAAACACCATATATTTT. It specifies CASSSGTASGNTIYF.

This chain connects TRBV28 to TRBJ1-5; D possibly corresponds to TRBD1 (6 bases). This CDR3 spans 16 amino acids. V gave up 5 bases and J gave up 1 base, with 15 bases separating them. CDR1 is MDHEN, CDR2 SYDVKM, per germline. CDR3 loop: CASSREGGRSNQPQHF. The CDR3 DNA reads as TGTGCCAGCAGTCGGGAGGGGGGAAGGAGCAATCAGCCCCAGCATTTT.

This clone occurred a few times. The chain combines TRBV29-1 with TRBJ2-4, with 7 bases fitting TRBD2. This CDR3 is built from 15 residues. Germline CDR1 and CDR2: SQVTM and ANQGSEA. Losses at the gene ends were 0 bases for V and 6 bases for J; bases not matched to a gene: 8. The CDR3: CSVEDPAGSRNIQYF. CDR3 DNA: TGCAGCGTTGAAGATCCAGCGGGGTCGAGAAACATTCAGTACTTC.

This chain uses TRBV2 with TRBJ1-2; a weak D match, TRBD1 (5 bases). This CDR3 is 14 amino acids long. V was clipped by 2 bases and J by 8 bases, with 15 bases between them. In germline, CDR1 is SNHLY, CDR2 FYNNEI. DNA of the CDR3: TGTGCCAGCAGTGAATTGAAGGGGAGAGGGGGCTACACCTTC. This encodes CASSELKGRGGYTF.

The chain combines TRBV29-1 with TRBJ2-5, with 7 bases identical to TRBD1. TRBJ2-7 matches the DNA end more closely, so the J call is doubtful. This CDR3 contains 11 residues. Germline CDR1 is SQVTM and CDR2 is ANQGSEA. CDR3 residues: CSGGQAHEQYF. The CDR3 DNA follows: TGCAGCGGCGGACAGGCGCACGAGCAGTACTTC.

V is TRBV30 and J is TRBJ1-3; D unresolved. This CDR3 has 13 residues. Germline values: CDR1 GTSNPN, CDR2 SVGIG (reference sequence). The V end lost 4 bases, the J end lost 3 bases, and 10 bases lay between the germline ends. The CDR3: CAWTPGFGNTIYF. The CDR3 coding sequence is TGTGCCTGGACTCCCGGATTTGGAAACACCATATATTTT.